This is a list of T cell receptor beta chains from one sample in a study of T cell repertoires in cytomegalovirus infection. From the reads, TCRdb called clonotypes with MiXCR, one entry per CDR3 protein. Of approximately 310,000 distinct CDR3 sequences listed, just under 25% are singletons. These TCRs are of unknown antigen specificity. Source: cultured PBMCs, taken from culture after CMV antigen stimulation. Receptors originate from a human donor in good health (CMV status not recorded). Some clones in this sample may be carry-over from other donors' samples. The CDR3 runs from the conserved cysteine through the conserved F or W. A D gene is named only where the DNA matches it firmly. Size values are once, few and many counts, or a class for expanded clones, and some rows have none.

CDR3 DNA: TGTGCCAGCAGCCGACCGTCCCAAGAGACCCAGTACTTC
CDR3 protein: CASSRPSQETQYF
clone size: -
V gene: TRBV7-2
D gene: -
J gene: TRBJ2-5

CDR3 DNA: TGTGCCAGCAGTTACCGTACACAGGGGGAAACCACTTACGAGCAGTACTTC
CDR3 protein: CASSYRTQGETTYEQYF
clone size: -
V gene: TRBV6-2/TRBV6-3
D gene: TRBD1
J gene: TRBJ2-7

CDR3 DNA: TGCAGCGCTTTTTCCGGGACGACAGGGAGCACAGATACGCAGTATTTT
CDR3 protein: CSAFSGTTGSTDTQYF
clone size: -
V gene: TRBV29-1
D gene: TRBD1
J gene: TRBJ2-3

CDR3 DNA: TGTGCCAGCAGCTCAGATACGGAGACCCAGTACTTC
CDR3 protein: CASSSDTETQYF
clone size: many
V gene: TRBV7-2
D gene: -
J gene: TRBJ2-5

CDR3 DNA: TGTGCCAGCAGCTTAGCAGACTCTCGGGGGGCCAACGTCCTGACTTTC
CDR3 protein: CASSLADSRGANVLTF
clone size: many
V gene: TRBV7-2
D gene: -
J gene: TRBJ2-6

CDR3 DNA: TGTGCCAGCAGCTACAGACAAGTTCAAGAGACCCAGTACTTC
CDR3 protein: CASSYRQVQETQYF
clone size: many
V gene: TRBV7-2
D gene: -
J gene: TRBJ2-5

CDR3 DNA: TGTGCCAGCAGCTTACACGGACAGGGAAATAACTATGGCTACACCTTC
CDR3 protein: CASSLHGQGNNYGYTF
clone size: many
V gene: TRBV7-3
D gene: TRBD1
J gene: TRBJ1-2

CDR3 DNA: TGTGCCAGCAGCTTAGGACAGGGGTGGCGCGATACGCAGTATTTT
CDR3 protein: CASSLGQGWRDTQYF
clone size: few
V gene: TRBV7-8
D gene: TRBD1
J gene: TRBJ2-3

CDR3 DNA: TGTGCCAGCAGTCAACCCGGGACCGTCTATGGCTACACCTTC
CDR3 protein: CASSQPGTVYGYTF
clone size: -
V gene: TRBV6-2/TRBV6-3
D gene: -
J gene: TRBJ1-2

CDR3 DNA: TGTGCCAGCAGCGGGCTCTCCCGAGAGACCCAGTACTTC
CDR3 protein: CASSGLSRETQYF
clone size: -
V gene: TRBV27
D gene: -
J gene: TRBJ2-5

CDR3 DNA: TGTGCCAGTAGGGAAATGGACCTAATCCCCTACGAGCAGTACTTC
CDR3 protein: CASREMDLIPYEQYF
clone size: few
V gene: TRBV19
D gene: -
J gene: TRBJ2-7

CDR3 DNA: TGTGCCAGCAGCCGAAGGCTAGGAGGTCTTCACAATGAGCAGTTCTTC
CDR3 protein: CASSRRLGGLHNEQFF
clone size: -
V gene: TRBV7-6
D gene: -
J gene: TRBJ2-1

CDR3 DNA: TGTGCCAGCAGCCACGGATCTATCTATGGCTACACCTTC
CDR3 protein: CASSHGSIYGYTF
clone size: -
V gene: TRBV13
D gene: -
J gene: TRBJ1-2

CDR3 DNA: TGTGCCAGCAGCTCACTTACAGGGGTAGGCGGGGAGCTGTTTTTT
CDR3 protein: CASSSLTGVGGELFF
clone size: many
V gene: TRBV7-6
D gene: TRBD1
J gene: TRBJ2-2

CDR3 DNA: TGTGCCAGCAGCGCGACAGGGGTGAGACAGCCCCAGCATTTT
CDR3 protein: CASSATGVRQPQHF
clone size: -
V gene: TRBV12-3/TRBV12-4
D gene: TRBD1
J gene: TRBJ1-5

CDR3 DNA: TGTGCCAGTAGGGACACCGGGTCGATCTCCTACGAGCAGTACTTC
CDR3 protein: CASRDTGSISYEQYF
clone size: few
V gene: TRBV19
D gene: -
J gene: TRBJ2-7

CDR3 DNA: TGTGCCAGCAGCCGAGGGACTAGCGGGATCAGCACAGATACGCAGTATTTT
CDR3 protein: CASSRGTSGISTDTQYF
clone size: many
V gene: TRBV2
D gene: TRBD2
J gene: TRBJ2-3

CDR3 DNA: TGTGCCAGCAGCTTGGCTCTGGGACCCTACAATGAGCAGTTCTTC
CDR3 protein: CASSLALGPYNEQFF
clone size: -
V gene: TRBV5-4
D gene: -
J gene: TRBJ2-1

CDR3 DNA: TGTGCCAGCACCCAAGCGGGAGTAGCCGGGGAGCTGTTTTTT
CDR3 protein: CASTQAGVAGELFF
clone size: -
V gene: TRBV12-3/TRBV12-4
D gene: TRBD2
J gene: TRBJ2-2

CDR3 DNA: TGTGCCAGCAGACCCCAGGGATACAATGAGCAGTTCTTC
CDR3 protein: CASRPQGYNEQFF
clone size: -
V gene: TRBV28
D gene: -
J gene: TRBJ2-1

CDR3 DNA: TGTGCCAGCAGCTGGGTGGGAGGTAACGAGCAGTACTTC
CDR3 protein: CASSWVGGNEQYF
clone size: many
V gene: TRBV7-2
D gene: -
J gene: TRBJ2-7

CDR3 DNA: TGTGCCAGCAGCCCTCGGGGTAGGCACTATGGCTACACCTTC
CDR3 protein: CASSPRGRHYGYTF
clone size: -
V gene: TRBV7-2
D gene: -
J gene: TRBJ1-2

CDR3 DNA: TGCAGCAGCAGGGTCCAAGAGACCCAGTACTTC
CDR3 protein: CSSRVQETQYF
clone size: -
V gene: TRBV20-1
D gene: -
J gene: TRBJ2-5

CDR3 DNA: TGCAGCGTTGAAAGTCCTGGGGGACTAGCGGGAGAACGGACGATGGAGACCCAGTACTTC
CDR3 protein: CSVESPGGLAGERTMETQYF
clone size: few
V gene: TRBV29-1
D gene: TRBD2
J gene: TRBJ2-5

CDR3 DNA: TGTGCCAGCAGCTCGGCTTCGGGAGGTTCCTTCATGGGCAGTGAAGCTTTCTTT
CDR3 protein: CASSSASGGSFMGSEAFF
clone size: few
V gene: TRBV7-6
D gene: -
J gene: TRBJ1-1

CDR3 DNA: TGTGCCAGCTCCTATGTAGGGGTAGCGGGAGTTAGTAATGAGCAGTTCTTC
CDR3 protein: CASSYVGVAGVSNEQFF
clone size: -
V gene: TRBV6-5
D gene: TRBD2
J gene: TRBJ2-1

CDR3 DNA: TGTGCCAGCGCCACCGGGACAGGGCACGAGCAGTACTTC
CDR3 protein: CASATGTGHEQYF
clone size: -
V gene: TRBV6-2/TRBV6-3
D gene: TRBD1
J gene: TRBJ2-7

CDR3 DNA: TGTGCCAGCAGGTTCGACGGCGGGAGTGGTGAGCAGTTCTTC
CDR3 protein: CASRFDGGSGEQFF
clone size: many
V gene: TRBV7-2
D gene: TRBD2
J gene: TRBJ2-1

CDR3 DNA: TGTGCCACCAGTGATACTATTCTAGACGCGAACACCGGGGAGCTGTTTTTT
CDR3 protein: CATSDTILDANTGELFF
clone size: -
V gene: TRBV24-1
D gene: -
J gene: TRBJ2-2

CDR3 DNA: TGTGCCAGCAGTGTTGAGGGAAAATTTCAGCCCCAGCATTTT
CDR3 protein: CASSVEGKFQPQHF
clone size: -
V gene: TRBV6-6
D gene: -
J gene: TRBJ1-5

CDR3 DNA: TGTGCCAGCAGCTCTCAACAGGGGTATCAGCCCCAGCATTTT
CDR3 protein: CASSSQQGYQPQHF
clone size: many
V gene: TRBV7-2
D gene: TRBD1
J gene: TRBJ1-5

CDR3 DNA: TGTGCCAGCTCACCACCTGGACAGGGCTCAAAAGGTGGCTACACCTTC
CDR3 protein: CASSPPGQGSKGGYTF
clone size: -
V gene: TRBV18
D gene: TRBD1
J gene: TRBJ1-2

CDR3 DNA: TGTGCCAGTAGTATAGCGCCGACAGGGATCTCCTACGAGCAGTACTTC
CDR3 protein: CASSIAPTGISYEQYF
clone size: few
V gene: TRBV19
D gene: TRBD1
J gene: TRBJ2-7

CDR3 DNA: TGCAGTGCTCTAGCGGGAGGGAACTACAATGAGCAGTTCTTC
CDR3 protein: CSALAGGNYNEQFF
clone size: -
V gene: TRBV20-1
D gene: TRBD2
J gene: TRBJ2-1

CDR3 DNA: TGTGCCAGCAGCCCGGTGTCGGGGGAGAGTGAGCAGTTCTTC
CDR3 protein: CASSPVSGESEQFF
clone size: -
V gene: TRBV11-3
D gene: -
J gene: TRBJ2-1